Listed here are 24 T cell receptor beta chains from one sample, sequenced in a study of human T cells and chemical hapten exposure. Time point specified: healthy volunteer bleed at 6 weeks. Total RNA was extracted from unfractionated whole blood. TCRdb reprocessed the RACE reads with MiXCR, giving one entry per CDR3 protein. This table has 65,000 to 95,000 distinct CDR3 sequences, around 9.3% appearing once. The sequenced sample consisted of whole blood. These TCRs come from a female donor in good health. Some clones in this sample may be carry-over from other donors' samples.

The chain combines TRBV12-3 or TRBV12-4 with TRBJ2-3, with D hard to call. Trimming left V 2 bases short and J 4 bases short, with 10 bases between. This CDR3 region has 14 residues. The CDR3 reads CASSLFAFSDTQYF. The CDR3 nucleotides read TGTGCCAGCAGTTTATTCGCCTTTTCAGATACGCAGTATTTT.

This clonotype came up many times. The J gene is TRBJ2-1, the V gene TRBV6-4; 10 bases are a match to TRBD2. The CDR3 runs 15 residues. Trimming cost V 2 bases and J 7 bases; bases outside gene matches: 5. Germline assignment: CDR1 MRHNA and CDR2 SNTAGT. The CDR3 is CASSDLSGGSNEQFF. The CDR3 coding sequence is TGTGCCAGCAGTGACCTTAGCGGGGGGTCGAATGAGCAGTTCTTC.

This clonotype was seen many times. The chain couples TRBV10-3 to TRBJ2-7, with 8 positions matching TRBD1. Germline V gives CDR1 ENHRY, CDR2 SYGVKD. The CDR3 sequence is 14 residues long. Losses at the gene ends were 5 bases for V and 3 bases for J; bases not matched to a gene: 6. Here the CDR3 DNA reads TGTGCCATCAGTATGGGACAGGAGGTCTACGAGCAGTACTTC. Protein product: CAISMGQEVYEQYF.

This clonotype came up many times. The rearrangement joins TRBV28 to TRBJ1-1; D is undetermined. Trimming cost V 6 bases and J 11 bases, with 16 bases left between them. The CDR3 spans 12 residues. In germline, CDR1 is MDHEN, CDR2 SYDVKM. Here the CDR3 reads CASSKLGLNAFF. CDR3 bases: TGTGCCAGCAGCAAACTTGGATTAAACGCTTTCTTT.

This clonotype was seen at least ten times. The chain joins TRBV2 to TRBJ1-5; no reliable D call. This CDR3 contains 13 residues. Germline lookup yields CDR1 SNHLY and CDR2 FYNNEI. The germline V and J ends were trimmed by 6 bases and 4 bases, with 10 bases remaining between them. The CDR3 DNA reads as TGTGCCAGCAGCATGGAATCTAATCAGCCCCAGCATTTT. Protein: CASSMESNQPQHF.

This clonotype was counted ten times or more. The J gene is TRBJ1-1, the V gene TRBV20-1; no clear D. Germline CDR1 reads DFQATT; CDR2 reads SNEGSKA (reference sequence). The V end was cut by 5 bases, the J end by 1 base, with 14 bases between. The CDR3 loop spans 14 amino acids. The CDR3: CSASAGDRNTEAFF. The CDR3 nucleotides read TGCAGTGCTTCCGCAGGAGATAGGAACACTGAAGCTTTCTTT.

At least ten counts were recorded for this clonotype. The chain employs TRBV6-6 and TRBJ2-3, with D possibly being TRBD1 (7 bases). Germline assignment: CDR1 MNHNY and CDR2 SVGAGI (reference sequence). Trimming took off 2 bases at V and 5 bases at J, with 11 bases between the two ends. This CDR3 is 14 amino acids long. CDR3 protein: CASSYQGGRDTQYF. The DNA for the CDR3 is TGTGCCAGCAGTTACCAGGGGGGTAGAGATACGCAGTATTTT.

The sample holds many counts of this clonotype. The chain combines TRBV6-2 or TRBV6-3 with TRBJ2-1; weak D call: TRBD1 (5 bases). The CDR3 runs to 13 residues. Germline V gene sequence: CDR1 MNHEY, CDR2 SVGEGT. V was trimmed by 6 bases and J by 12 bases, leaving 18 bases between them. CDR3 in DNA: TGTGCCAGCAGCACCAGTACCAGGGTTTGGCAGTTCTTC. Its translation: CASSTSTRVWQFF.

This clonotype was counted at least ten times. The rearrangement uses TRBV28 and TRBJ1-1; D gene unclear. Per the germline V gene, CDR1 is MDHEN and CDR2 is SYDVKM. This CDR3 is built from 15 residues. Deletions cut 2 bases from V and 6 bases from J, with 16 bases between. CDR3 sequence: CASSLRLGRSPEAFF. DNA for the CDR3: TGTGCCAGCAGTTTAAGGTTGGGCAGGAGCCCTGAAGCTTTCTTT.

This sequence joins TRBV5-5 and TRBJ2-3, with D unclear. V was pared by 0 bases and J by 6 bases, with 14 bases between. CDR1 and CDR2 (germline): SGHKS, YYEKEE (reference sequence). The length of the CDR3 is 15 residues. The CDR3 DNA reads TGTGCCAGCAGCTTGGGGCCAGGTTGTGTGGATACGCAGTATTTT. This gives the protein CASSLGPGCVDTQYF.

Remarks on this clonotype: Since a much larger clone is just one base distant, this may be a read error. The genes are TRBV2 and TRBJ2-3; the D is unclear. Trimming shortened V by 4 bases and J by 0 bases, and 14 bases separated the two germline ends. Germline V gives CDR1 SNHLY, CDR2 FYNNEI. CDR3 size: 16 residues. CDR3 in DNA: TGTGCCAGCAGTGGGGTCGGGCGAGACAGCACAGATACGCAGTATTTT. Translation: CASSGVGRDSTDTQYF. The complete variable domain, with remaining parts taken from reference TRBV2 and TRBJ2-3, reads EPEVTQTPSHQVTQMGQEVILRCVPISNHLYFYWYRQILGQKVEFLVSFYNNEISEKSEIFDDQFSVERPDGSNFTLKIRSTKLEDSAMYFCASSGVGRDSTDTQYFGPGTRLTVL.

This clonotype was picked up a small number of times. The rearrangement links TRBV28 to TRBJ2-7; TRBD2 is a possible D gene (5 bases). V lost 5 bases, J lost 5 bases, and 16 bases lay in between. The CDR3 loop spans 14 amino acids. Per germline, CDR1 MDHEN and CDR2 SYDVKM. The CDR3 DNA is TGTGCCAGCAGTCCCCCGGGCGGGTTCGACGAGCAGTACTTC. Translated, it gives CASSPPGGFDEQYF. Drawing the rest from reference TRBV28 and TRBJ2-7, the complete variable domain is DVKVTQSSRYLVKRTGEKVFLECVQDMDHENMFWYRQDPGLGLRLIYFSYDVKMKEKGDIPEGYSVSREKKERFSLILESASTNQTSMYLCASSPPGGFDEQYFGPGTRLTVT.

The CDR3 sequence is CASRTRQGRVFF. In DNA form, the CDR3 reads TGTGCCAGCAGAACCCGACAGGGAAGGGTGTTTTTT. The chain is built from TRBV6-5 and TRBJ1-4, with TRBD1 matching over 7 bases. Germline V CDR1 and CDR2: MNHEY, SVGAGI. This CDR3 region has 12 residues. The V gene end was trimmed by 6 bases and the J gene end by 15 bases; junction bases not matched to a gene: 10.

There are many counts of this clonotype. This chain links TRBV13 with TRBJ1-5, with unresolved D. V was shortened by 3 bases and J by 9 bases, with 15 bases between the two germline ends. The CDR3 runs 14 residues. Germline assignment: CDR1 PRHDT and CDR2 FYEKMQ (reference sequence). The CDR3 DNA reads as TGTGCCAGCAGCTTTCCGGCCGACGCTTGGCCCCAGCATTTT. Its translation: CASSFPADAWPQHF.

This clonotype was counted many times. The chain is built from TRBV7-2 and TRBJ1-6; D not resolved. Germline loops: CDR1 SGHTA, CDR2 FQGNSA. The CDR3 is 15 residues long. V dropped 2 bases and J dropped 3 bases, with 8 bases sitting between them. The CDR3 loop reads CASSLRGNYNSPLHF. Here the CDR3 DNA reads TGTGCCAGCAGCTTACGGGGAAACTATAATTCACCCCTCCACTTT.

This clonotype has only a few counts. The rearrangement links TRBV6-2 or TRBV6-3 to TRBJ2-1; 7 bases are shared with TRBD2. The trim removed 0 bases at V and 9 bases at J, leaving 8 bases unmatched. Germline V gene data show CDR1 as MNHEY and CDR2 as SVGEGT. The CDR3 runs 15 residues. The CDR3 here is CASSYSGGSIGEQFF. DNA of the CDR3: TGTGCCAGCAGTTACTCGGGGGGGAGCATAGGTGAGCAGTTCTTC.

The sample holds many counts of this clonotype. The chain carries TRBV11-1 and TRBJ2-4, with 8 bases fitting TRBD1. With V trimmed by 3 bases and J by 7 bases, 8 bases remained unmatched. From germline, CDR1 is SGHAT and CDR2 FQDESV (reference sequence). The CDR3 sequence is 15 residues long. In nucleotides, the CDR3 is TGTGCCAGCAGCTTCCGTGCGCAGGGGGCCAACATTCAGTACTTC. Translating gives CASSFRAQGANIQYF.

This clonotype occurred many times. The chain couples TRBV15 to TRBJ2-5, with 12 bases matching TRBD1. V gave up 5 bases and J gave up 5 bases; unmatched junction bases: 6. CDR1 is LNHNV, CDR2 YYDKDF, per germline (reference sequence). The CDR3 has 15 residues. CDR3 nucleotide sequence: TGTGCCACCAGCGTACGGGACAGGGGGCACGAGACCCAGTACTTC. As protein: CATSVRDRGHETQYF.

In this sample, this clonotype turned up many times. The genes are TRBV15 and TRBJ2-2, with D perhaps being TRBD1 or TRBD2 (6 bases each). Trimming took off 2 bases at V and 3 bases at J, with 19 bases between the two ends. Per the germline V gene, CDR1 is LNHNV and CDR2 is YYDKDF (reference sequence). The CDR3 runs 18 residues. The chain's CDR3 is CATSRTPFPGADTGELFF. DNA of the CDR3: TGTGCCACCAGCAGAACCCCCTTTCCGGGGGCGGACACCGGGGAGCTGTTTTTT.

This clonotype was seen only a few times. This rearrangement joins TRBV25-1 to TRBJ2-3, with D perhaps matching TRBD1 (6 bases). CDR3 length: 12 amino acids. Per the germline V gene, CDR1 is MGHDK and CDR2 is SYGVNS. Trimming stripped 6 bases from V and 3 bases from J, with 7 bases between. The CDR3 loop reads CASRDRTDTQYF. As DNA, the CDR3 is TGTGCCAGCAGAGACAGGACAGATACGCAGTATTTT.

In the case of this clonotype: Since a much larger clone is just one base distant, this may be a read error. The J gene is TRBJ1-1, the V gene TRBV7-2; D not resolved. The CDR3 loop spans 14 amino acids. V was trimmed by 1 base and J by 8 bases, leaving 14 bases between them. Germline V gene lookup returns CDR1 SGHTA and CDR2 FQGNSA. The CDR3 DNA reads TGTGCCAGCAGCTTAGGGCTCACCGGCGAGGAAGCTTTCTTT. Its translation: CASSLGLTGEEAFF.

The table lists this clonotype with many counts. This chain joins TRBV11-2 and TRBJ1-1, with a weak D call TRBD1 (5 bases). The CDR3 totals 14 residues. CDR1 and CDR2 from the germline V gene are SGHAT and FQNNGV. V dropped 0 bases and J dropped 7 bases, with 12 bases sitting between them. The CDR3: CASSLDVGRLEAFF. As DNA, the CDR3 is TGTGCCAGCAGCTTAGACGTGGGACGTCTTGAAGCTTTCTTT.

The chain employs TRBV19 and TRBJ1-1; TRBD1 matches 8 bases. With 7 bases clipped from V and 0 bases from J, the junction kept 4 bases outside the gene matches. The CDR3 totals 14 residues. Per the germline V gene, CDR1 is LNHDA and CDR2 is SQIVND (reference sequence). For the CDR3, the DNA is TGTGCCAGTACCCGGGGACAGGTGAACACTGAAGCTTTCTTT. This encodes CASTRGQVNTEAFF.

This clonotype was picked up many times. The CDR3 DNA is TGTGCCAGCAGTTACTCGAGGGCGGGGGGTGCTGATACGCAGTATTTT. Its protein product is CASSYSRAGGADTQYF. The chain carries TRBV6-6 and TRBJ2-3; TRBD2 aligns across 8 bases. The CDR3 is made up of 16 amino acids. CDR1 is MNHNY, CDR2 SVGAGI, per germline (reference sequence). V lost 0 bases and J lost 6; bases outside the gene matches: 8.